The 27 T cell receptor beta chains below all came from one sample that was sequenced in a study of blood T cell repertoires in COVID-19 (dated by TCRdb to the early 2020s). Library generation was performed with the immunoSEQ multiplex PCR assay. In TCRdb, the immuneACCESS table is reduced to in-frame sequences with V and J assigned. These tables do not hold every clone; where another copy was compared, an unresolved V gene accounts for under half, and the others remain unexplained. For this sample the table gives some 330,000 clones, of which more than 70% were detected only once. The leading ten clones occupy 1.5% to 2% of the sample. What was sequenced was PBMCs or T cells enriched from blood (not recorded which). The receptor source for this set is a man aged 40-49 years in a cohort exposed to, infected with or recovered from COVID-19 (not recorded which).

The J gene is TRBJ2-1, the V gene TRBV11-2, with a tentative D call TRBD1 (6 bases). CDR1 and CDR2 (germline): SGHAT, FQNNGV. Trimming stripped 3 bases from V and 8 bases from J, with 17 bases between. CDR3 size: 15 residues. The CDR3, as DNA: TGTGCCAGCAGCTTCAGGGGCGTCATTTTGCATGAGCAGTTCTTC. This codes for CASSFRGVILHEQFF.

As DNA, the CDR3 is TGTGCCAGCAGTGGCGGGGGAGGTTCACCCCTCCACTTT. Protein: CASSGGGGSPLHF. The chain is built from TRBV2 and TRBJ1-6, with D maybe TRBD1 (5 bases). The germline V gene encodes CDR1 SNHLY and CDR2 FYNNEI. Trimming left V 4 bases short and J 9 bases short, with 10 bases between. The CDR3 sequence is 13 residues long.

The chain couples TRBV14 to TRBJ2-5; 13 nucleotides align to TRBD2. Losses at the gene ends were 3 bases for V and 6 bases for J; bases not matched to a gene: 4. The germline CDR1 and CDR2 sequences are SGHDN and FVKESK. The CDR3 totals 15 residues. CDR3: CASSHGTSGIKTQYF. As DNA, the CDR3 is TGTGCCAGCAGCCACGGGACTAGCGGGATAAAGACCCAGTACTTC. The full variable domain, its missing parts supplied by reference TRBV14 and TRBJ2-5, is EAGVTQFPSHSVIEKGQTVTLRCDPISGHDNLYWYRRVMGKEIKFLLHFVKESKQDESGMPNNRFLAERTGGTYSTLKVQPAELEDSGVYFCASSHGTSGIKTQYFGPGTRLLVL.

The rearrangement uses TRBV7-8 and TRBJ2-7, with TRBD2 matching over 9 bases. The germline gives CDR1 SGHVS, CDR2 FQNEAQ. Germline trimming cut 5 bases from V and 4 bases from J; bases unmatched to any gene: 9. This CDR3 comprises 15 residues. CDR3 in amino acids: CASSRGASGMYEQYF. CDR3 coding DNA: TGTGCCAGCAGCAGGGGGGCTAGCGGGATGTACGAGCAGTACTTC.

This clone was counted once. The chain uses TRBV29-1 and TRBJ2-4; 9 bases match TRBD2. The CDR3 runs 15 residues. V lost 6 bases and J lost 0; bases outside the gene matches: 6. Germline CDR1 reads SQVTM; CDR2 reads ANQGSEA. As DNA, the CDR3 is TGCAGCGTAGTACTAGCGGGTTTAGCCAAAAACATTCAGTACTTC. Translating gives CSVVLAGLAKNIQYF.

V gene TRBV29-1 combines with J gene TRBJ2-5; 10 bases map to TRBD2. V lost 4 bases and J lost 5; bases outside the gene matches: 7. From germline, CDR1 is SQVTM and CDR2 ANQGSEA. This CDR3 contains 14 residues. CDR3 region: CSVVGSGRSETQYF. CDR3 coding DNA: TGCAGCGTTGTAGGTAGCGGGAGGTCGGAGACCCAGTACTTC.

The gene calls are TRBV18 and TRBJ2-7, with 11 bases that match TRBD2. V lost 8 bases and J lost 3; bases outside the gene matches: 9. CDR1 and CDR2 from the germline V gene are KGHSH and LQKENI. The CDR3 sequence is 15 residues long. The CDR3 loop is CASARTSGSHYEQYF. The CDR3 DNA follows: TGTGCCAGCGCGCGTACTAGCGGGAGCCACTACGAGCAGTACTTC. The complete variable domain, with remaining parts taken from reference TRBV18 and TRBJ2-7, reads NAGVMQNPRHLVRRRGQEARLRCSPMKGHSHVYWYRQLPEEGLKFMVYLQKENIIDESGMPKERFSAEFPKEGPSILRIQQVVRGDSAAYFCASARTSGSHYEQYFGPGTRLTVT.

CDR3 in amino acids: CASSQVGTGVIGYTF. The CDR3 nucleotides read TGTGCCAGCAGCCAAGTCGGGACAGGGGTAATCGGCTACACCTTC. This sequence joins TRBV4-2 and TRBJ1-2; 10 bases map to TRBD1. This CDR3 has 15 amino acids. From germline, CDR1 is LGHNA and CDR2 YNFKEQ. V was clipped by 1 base and J by 8 bases; unmatched bases: 7.

Here the CDR3 reads CASSNREGSYNEQFF. The DNA for the CDR3 is TGTGCCAGTAGTAATCGGGAGGGCTCCTACAATGAGCAGTTCTTC. V and J are TRBV19 and TRBJ2-1, with 8 bases fitting TRBD2. Looked up from germline, CDR1 is LNHDA and CDR2 is SQIVND (reference sequence). V was pared by 4 bases and J by 0 bases, with 2 bases of the junction left unmatched. There are 15 residues in the CDR3. The full variable domain, its missing parts supplied by reference TRBV19 and TRBJ2-1, is DGGITQSPKYLFRKEGQNVTLSCEQNLNHDAMYWYRQDPGQGLRLIYYSQIVNDFQKGDIAEGYSVSREKKESFPLTVTSAQKNPTAFYLCASSNREGSYNEQFFGPGTRLTVL.

J is TRBJ1-4 and V is TRBV6-5; possible D gene TRBD1, 6 bases. V lost 7 bases and J lost 8, with 14 bases in between. CDR3 length equals 13 residues. CDR1 and CDR2 from the germline V gene are MNHEY and SVGAGI. DNA for the CDR3: TGTGCCAGCATGAGGGACAACAGGGAAAAACTGTTTTTT. Translation gives CASMRDNREKLFF.

The chain combines TRBV5-1 with TRBJ1-4; D not resolved. Germline V gene sequence: CDR1 SGHRS, CDR2 YFSETQ. The CDR3 spans 15 residues. The ends were cut back, 4 bases at V and 5 bases at J, with 15 bases in the middle. The CDR3 protein is CASSPTGKENEKLFF. The CDR3 DNA reads TGCGCCAGCAGCCCAACCGGCAAGGAGAATGAAAAACTGTTTTTT.

The chain uses TRBV11-2 and TRBJ1-3; the D is unclear. Trimming removed 2 bases from V and 0 bases from J, with 11 bases in between. Per germline, CDR1 SGHAT and CDR2 FQNNGV. The CDR3 runs to 16 residues. The CDR3 is CASSLHGVDSGNTIYF. CDR3 bases: TGTGCCAGCAGCTTACACGGGGTCGACTCTGGAAACACCATATATTTT.

This chain connects TRBV28 to TRBJ1-4, with TRBD1 matching over 8 bases. The trim removed 6 bases at V and 4 bases at J, leaving 4 bases unmatched. The CDR3 has 14 residues. From germline, CDR1 is MDHEN and CDR2 SYDVKM. The CDR3 loop reads CASRITGGNEKLFF. CDR3 bases: TGTGCCAGCAGAATAACAGGGGGTAATGAAAAACTGTTTTTT. Drawing the rest from reference TRBV28 and TRBJ1-4, the complete variable domain is DVKVTQSSRYLVKRTGEKVFLECVQDMDHENMFWYRQDPGLGLRLIYFSYDVKMKEKGDIPEGYSVSREKKERFSLILESASTNQTSMYLCASRITGGNEKLFFGSGTQLSVL.

This clone appeared a few times. This chain uses TRBV7-9 with TRBJ2-7, with 8 bases fitting TRBD1. J lost 5 bases, V lost 0 bases, and 6 bases had no gene match. Germline V gene lookup returns CDR1 SEHNR and CDR2 FQNEAQ (reference sequence). The CDR3 has 15 residues. The CDR3 sequence: CASSLARTGSDEQYF. CDR3 coding DNA: TGTGCCAGCAGCTTAGCCCGGACAGGGAGCGACGAGCAGTACTTC.

The V gene is TRBV5-1, the J gene TRBJ2-3; 11 nucleotides align to TRBD2. Germline V gene data show CDR1 as SGHRS and CDR2 as YFSETQ. The J segment lost 5 bases and the V segment lost 0 bases, leaving 8 bases of the junction unmatched. The CDR3 is 17 amino acids. In nucleotides, the CDR3 is TGCGCCAGCAGCTTGGCACTAGCGGGAGACGGCGGAGATACGCAGTATTTT. As protein: CASSLALAGDGGDTQYF.

This chain joins TRBV18 and TRBJ2-7, with 9 bases matching TRBD1. V dropped 2 bases and J dropped 2; count of bases not matched to a gene: 4. This CDR3 is built from 15 residues. From germline, CDR1 is KGHSH and CDR2 LQKENI. The CDR3 sequence: CASSPGTGMTYEQYF. The CDR3 nucleotides read TGTGCCAGCTCACCAGGGACAGGGATGACCTACGAGCAGTACTTC.

This chain uses TRBV24-1 with TRBJ1-5; TRBD1 agrees at 9 bases. The germline CDR1 and CDR2 sequences are KGHDR and SFDVKD. The trim removed 2 bases at V and 4 bases at J, leaving 2 bases unmatched. CDR3 length equals 15 residues. DNA of the CDR3: TGTGCCACCAGTGATTCCGGGACAGGGAATCAGCCCCAGCATTTT. The encoded protein is CATSDSGTGNQPQHF.

This chain connects TRBV29-1 to TRBJ1-4; tentatively, D is TRBD1 (6 bases). This CDR3 has 12 residues. Trimming removed 4 bases at V and 8 bases at J, with 11 bases between. Looked up from germline, CDR1 is SQVTM and CDR2 is ANQGSEA. The chain's CDR3 is CSVVNREEKLFF. In DNA, the CDR3 is TGCAGCGTTGTGAACAGGGAGGAAAAACTGTTTTTT.

This sequence joins TRBV18 and TRBJ2-2; 8 bases align to TRBD1. J was trimmed by 4 bases and V by 1 base; bases with no gene match: 11. CDR3 size: 18 residues. The germline gives CDR1 KGHSH, CDR2 LQKENI. The DNA of the CDR3 is TGTGCCAGCTCACCACGGGGGAGAGGGACAGGACTCACCGGGGAGCTGTTTTTT. Translating gives CASSPRGRGTGLTGELFF. Variable domain in full (rest from reference TRBV18 and TRBJ2-2): NAGVMQNPRHLVRRRGQEARLRCSPMKGHSHVYWYRQLPEEGLKFMVYLQKENIIDESGMPKERFSAEFPKEGPSILRIQQVVRGDSAAYFCASSPRGRGTGLTGELFFGEGSRLTVL.

The chain employs TRBV20-1 and TRBJ1-2, with TRBD1 as a possible D gene (5 bases). Germline V gene data show CDR1 as DFQATT and CDR2 as SNEGSKA (reference sequence). The CDR3 is 11 residues long. V was pared by 7 bases and J by 8 bases, with 14 bases between. The DNA of the CDR3 is TGCAGTGGACCCAGGGCGACGGGCTACACCTTC. It yields the protein CSGPRATGYTF.

This chain links TRBV27 with TRBJ2-7, with a tentative D call TRBD1 (5 bases). Germline CDR1 MNHEY, CDR2 SMNVEV (reference sequence). Trimming stripped 6 bases from V and 0 bases from J, with 9 bases between. The CDR3 consists of 13 residues. This CDR3 reads CASSVRASYEQYF. The CDR3 DNA reads TGTGCCAGCAGCGTCAGGGCCTCCTACGAGCAGTACTTC.

Remarks on this clone: Within the sample, other DNA sequences also encode this same CDR3. This chain uses TRBV7-9 with TRBJ2-3, with 7 nucleotides matching TRBD2. The CDR3 has 14 residues. J lost 5 bases, V lost 1 base, and 3 bases had no gene match. In germline, CDR1 is SEHNR, CDR2 FQNEAQ (reference sequence). The CDR3 DNA reads TGTGCCAGCAGCTTAGGACTAGCTGGAGATACGCAGTATTTT. Protein: CASSLGLAGDTQYF.

The chain couples TRBV24-1 to TRBJ1-2, with 7 bases that match TRBD1. V lost 1 base, J lost 7 bases, and 2 bases stayed unmatched. Germline V CDR1 and CDR2: KGHDR, SFDVKD. CDR3 length: 13 amino acids. DNA of the CDR3: TGTGCCACCAGTGATTTCACAGGGGCTGGCTACACCTTC. Its translation: CATSDFTGAGYTF.

The chain combines TRBV4-1 with TRBJ2-7, with TRBD1 matching 9 bases. CDR3 length: 13 amino acids. The junction had 1 base not matched to a gene; V was cut back by 4 bases and J by 3 bases. The germline V gene encodes CDR1 MGHRA and CDR2 YSYEKL. CDR3 sequence (DNA): TGCGCCAGCAGCCGGGACAGGGACTACGAGCAGTACTTC. Its translation: CASSRDRDYEQYF.

With regard to this clone: Other DNA sequences in this specimen translate into the identical CDR3. The J gene is TRBJ2-7, the V gene TRBV10-1, with 7 nucleotides matching TRBD2. V was pared by 3 bases and J by 3 bases, with 2 bases of the junction left unmatched. The germline V gene encodes CDR1 WNHNN and CDR2 SYGVQD (reference sequence). The CDR3 runs 13 residues. The CDR3, as DNA: TGCGCCAGCAGTGATGGCGGGAGCTACGAGCAGTACTTC. It translates to CASSDGGSYEQYF.

The genes are TRBV11-3 and TRBJ2-5; 8 bases align to TRBD1. This CDR3 has 15 amino acids. V shed 5 bases and J 5 bases; nucleotides not matched to a gene: 10. In germline, CDR1 is SGHNT, CDR2 YENEEA. The CDR3 is CASSPQGGSRETQYF. The CDR3 DNA follows: TGTGCCAGCAGCCCACAGGGGGGATCCAGGGAGACCCAGTACTTC.

The V and J genes are TRBV9 and TRBJ2-1, with 7 nucleotides matching TRBD2. The CDR3 contains 16 residues. The V and J ends lost 2 bases and 5 bases, in that order; junction bases with no gene match: 10. Germline CDR1 SGDLS, CDR2 YYNGEE. The CDR3 loop reads CASSVLSPGGNNEQFF. CDR3 sequence (DNA): TGTGCCAGCAGCGTTCTTTCGCCGGGAGGAAACAATGAGCAGTTCTTC.